This T cell receptor beta chain was sequenced for a study of cytomegalovirus exposure and HLA in healthy donors. The PCR used 60 Vbeta and 13 Jbeta primers. Produced via immunoSEQ multiplex PCR; TCRdb's table is partial and in-frame only. Seen here are over 50,000 clones, roughly four fifths observed once, and the top ten hold around 1.7%. CDR1 SGHTA and CDR2 FQGNSA come from the germline V gene. CDR3 length equals 15 residues. Trimming removed 2 bases from V and 4 bases from J, with 14 bases in between. The sequence was obtained from a man aged 40-50 years in good health and CMV-seronegative. The rearrangement uses TRBV7-2 and TRBJ1-1; D gene uncertain. Sequenced sample: PBMCs. CDR3 region: CASSLWRVSGTEAFF. CDR3 DNA sequence: TGTGCCAGCAGCTTATGGAGGGTCTCGGGCACTGAAGCTTTCTTT.